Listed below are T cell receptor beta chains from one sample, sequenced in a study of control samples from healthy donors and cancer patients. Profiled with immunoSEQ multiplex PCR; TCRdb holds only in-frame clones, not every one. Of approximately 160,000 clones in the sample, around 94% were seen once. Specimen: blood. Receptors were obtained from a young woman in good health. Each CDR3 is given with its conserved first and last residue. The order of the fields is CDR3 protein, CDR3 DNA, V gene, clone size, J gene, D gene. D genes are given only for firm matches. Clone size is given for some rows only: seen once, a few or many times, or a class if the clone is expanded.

CASSLGLAGAPMLYNEQFF	TGTGCCAGCAGCTTGGGTCTAGCGGGGGCCCCAATGCTTTACAATGAGCAGTTCTTC	TRBV5-6	once	TRBJ2-1	TRBD2
CASSLAGYGYTF	TGTGCCAGCAGTTTAGCGGGGTATGGCTACACCTTC	TRBV28	-	TRBJ1-2	-
CASSEPGQVPGELFF	TGTGCCAGCAGTGAACCGGGACAGGTCCCCGGGGAGCTGTTTTTT	TRBV6-1	-	TRBJ2-2	TRBD1
CASSLGGRKAGELFF	TGCGCCAGCAGCTTGGGTGGGAGGAAAGCCGGGGAGCTGTTTTTT	TRBV5-1	-	TRBJ2-2	-
CASSPRTGGIVTEAFF	TGTGCCAGCTCACCGAGGACAGGGGGCATAGTCACTGAAGCTTTCTTT	TRBV18	-	TRBJ1-1	TRBD1
CASFGPNTEAFF	TGTGCCAGCTTTGGGCCGAACACTGAAGCTTTCTTT	TRBV21-1	-	TRBJ1-1	-
CASSQDPLNQDRGSRNQPQHF	TGTGCCAGCAGCCAAGACCCCCTGAACCAGGACAGGGGAAGTCGCAATCAGCCCCAGCATTTT	TRBV3-1/TRBV3-2	once	TRBJ1-5	TRBD1
CASSSRLDRAGNTIYF	TGTGCCAGCAGTTCACGACTGGACAGGGCTGGAAACACCATATATTTT	TRBV28	-	TRBJ1-3	TRBD1
CASSIGWERPYNEQFF	TGTGCCAGTAGTATCGGATGGGAGAGACCCTACAATGAGCAGTTCTTC	TRBV19	-	TRBJ2-1	-
CASRLTQGKPYSGYTF	TGTGCCAGCAGACTAACGCAGGGAAAACCCTACAGTGGCTACACCTTC	TRBV28	-	TRBJ1-2	-
CASSRTTGGLDYGYTF	TGTGCCAGCAGTCGAACTACAGGGGGCTTAGACTATGGCTACACCTTC	TRBV28	-	TRBJ1-2	TRBD1
CASSPRRDEKLFF	TGTGCCAGCAGTCCGCGGCGGGATGAAAAACTGTTTTTT	TRBV6-6	-	TRBJ1-4	-
CAISERTHGYTF	TGTGCCATCAGTGAAAGGACCCATGGCTACACCTTC	TRBV10-3	-	TRBJ1-2	-
CASSLGTSQETQYF	TGTGCCAGCAGCCTGGGGACTAGCCAAGAGACCCAGTACTTC	TRBV11-3	-	TRBJ2-5	TRBD2
CASSFLATRYQETQYF	TGTGCCAGCAGCTTTCTGGCAACTAGGTACCAAGAGACCCAGTACTTC	TRBV7-6	-	TRBJ2-5	-
CASSFSARGATDTQYF	TGTGCCAGCAGTTTTTCCGCTAGAGGCGCCACAGATACGCAGTATTTT	TRBV6-2/TRBV6-3	-	TRBJ2-3	-
CASSPPRAGGLTDTQYF	TGTGCCAGCAGCCCCCCAAGAGCGGGGGGCCTCACAGATACGCAGTATTTT	TRBV9	-	TRBJ2-3	TRBD2
CASSQSDSYGYTF	TGTGCCAGCAGCCAGTCGGACAGCTATGGCTACACCTTC	TRBV6-5	-	TRBJ1-2	-
CATSDRQSRDRGDTQYF	TGTGCCACCAGTGACCGCCAGAGCCGGGACAGGGGGGATACGCAGTATTTT	TRBV24-1	-	TRBJ2-3	TRBD1
CASSQDSLTGGYTF	TGTGCCAGCAGCCAAGATTCTCTAACGGGTGGCTACACCTTC	TRBV3-1/TRBV3-2	-	TRBJ1-2	-
CATSDGDRVGYTF	TGTGCCACCAGTGACGGGGACAGGGTTGGCTACACCTTC	TRBV24-1	-	TRBJ1-2	TRBD1
CASSESRTGNTIYF	TGCGCCAGCAGTGAGTCCAGAACTGGAAACACCATATATTTT	TRBV10-2	-	TRBJ1-3	-
CASSIDRDYTDTQYF	TGTGCCAGTAGTATAGATCGGGACTACACAGATACGCAGTATTTT	TRBV19	-	TRBJ2-3	TRBD2
CASSQEGLRSHGYF	TGTGCCAGCAGCCAAGAGGGTCTGCGTTCGCATGGGTATTTT	TRBV4-2	once	TRBJ2-3	-
CASSQREGTANYGYTF	TGCGCCAGCAGCCAAAGAGAAGGGACAGCTAACTATGGCTACACCTTC	TRBV4-1	-	TRBJ1-2	TRBD1
CASGQGDQPQHF	TGTGCCAGCGGGCAGGGCGATCAGCCCCAGCATTTT	TRBV6-5	-	TRBJ1-5	-
CASSQSSGNTIYF	TGTGCCAGCAGTCAGTCCTCTGGAAACACCATATATTTT	TRBV12-3/TRBV12-4	-	TRBJ1-3	-
CASSPLGTGGGNEQFF	TGTGCCAGCAGTCCACTTGGGACAGGGGGCGGGAATGAGCAGTTCTTC	TRBV25-1	-	TRBJ2-1	TRBD1
CASSLATGGPLYGYTF	TGCGCCAGCAGCTTGGCAACGGGGGGTCCTCTTTATGGCTACACCTTC	TRBV5-1	-	TRBJ1-2	-
CASSIDRDMYTEAFF	TGTGCCAGTAGCATCGACAGGGACATGTACACTGAAGCTTTCTTT	TRBV19	-	TRBJ1-1	TRBD1
CASSALLTGGADTQYF	TGCGCCAGCAGCGCGCTTTTAACGGGAGGGGCAGATACGCAGTATTTT	TRBV4-3	-	TRBJ2-3	TRBD2
CAISESGARYEQYF	TGTGCCATCAGTGAGTCCGGAGCTCGCTACGAGCAGTACTTC	TRBV10-3	-	TRBJ2-7	-
CASSPPGLGGIEQFF	TGTGCCAGCAGTCCACCGGGACTAGGGGGGATTGAGCAGTTCTTC	TRBV6-2/TRBV6-3	-	TRBJ2-1	TRBD2
CASSRGRFEKLFF	TGTGCCAGCAGTCGGGGCCGGTTCGAAAAACTGTTTTTT	TRBV12-3/TRBV12-4	-	TRBJ1-4	-
CASSRNQGTQHF	TGTGCCAGCAGTCGGAACCAGGGTACCCAGCATTTT	TRBV6-5	-	TRBJ1-5	-
CASSTNPAGGGTKKLFF	TGTGCCAGCTCCACAAACCCGGCAGGGGGCGGGACGAAAAAACTGTTTTTT	TRBV2	-	TRBJ1-4	TRBD1
CASSYPTAAAFF	TGTGCCAGCAGTTACCCCACAGCGGCAGCTTTCTTT	TRBV6-2/TRBV6-3	-	TRBJ1-1	-
CASSDLLDRNYEQYF	TGTGCCAGCAGTGATCTACTAGACAGGAATTACGAGCAGTACTTC	TRBV27	-	TRBJ2-7	-
CASSVRDRGRETQYF	TGCGCCAGCAGCGTTAGGGACAGGGGGCGAGAGACCCAGTACTTC	TRBV5-1	-	TRBJ2-5	TRBD1